This TCR beta chain was obtained from a study of persistence of HIV-infected CD4 T cells. Study-wide results and limits: TCRbeta richness was lower in CMV- and Gag-responding cells than in anti-CD3/anti-CD28-responding cells. Degenerate expanded CDR3beta sequences were enriched among CMV- and Gag-responding cells. TCR analyses could not target the rare provirus-carrying CMV-responding cells.

The V end lost 5 bases, the J end lost 5 bases, and 10 bases lay between the germline ends. This CDR3 comprises 13 residues. Notes on this clone: The antigen is undetermined.

The stimulus was lysate of CMV-infected fibroblasts, around 9.3 ug/mL. Memory cells lacking CD40L and CD69 with high CD45RO were sorted. Donors had undetectable plasma HIV-1 RNA, under 50 copies/mL, for 4+ years. The libraries were made with immunoSEQ version 4 in survey mode. Only in-frame clones appear in the TCRdb table, and some are missing; sequencing was by immunoSEQ multiplex PCR. The sample lists tens of thousands of clones, around 76% occurring once. The chain joins TRBV12-3 or TRBV12-4 to TRBJ1-5; D unclear. This TCR was sampled from an adult woman with HIV who was CMV-seropositive. Material: CD4+ T cells sorted from PBMCs after roughly 18-hour stimulation, obtained from a patient who received antiretroviral therapy. The CDR3 here is CASSVAGYQPQHF. Written as DNA, the CDR3 is TGTGCCAGCAGTGTCGCGGGGTATCAGCCCCAGCATTTT.